This TCR beta chain appears in the sequencing data of a study of blood T cells in healthy people across ages. Points from the study as a whole: Strong correlation existed between TCR beta diversity and naive T cell percentage. When set beside aged donors, long-lived donors presented more naive CD4+ cells and higher diversity. Diversity figures derived from one million T cells were judged to underestimate the true value.

Worth noting for this clonotype: The antigen remains undetermined.

The CDR3 runs to 15 residues. Deletions cut 5 bases from V and 6 bases from J, with 19 bases between. CDR1 is SEHNR, CDR2 FQNEAQ, per germline (reference sequence). Combining a sample-barcoded 5' primer with a J-beta primer mix, a second PCR ran for 7 to 11 cycles. A template-switch adaptor that had 12 random nucleotides put a tag on each cDNA molecule. MiXCR, run by TCRdb on the 5' RACE reads, gives a single entry per CDR3 protein. The table includes 1.5 million to 1.8 million distinct CDR3 sequences, under 55% detected once. The clonotype was recovered from a woman aged 18-29 years in good health. The sequenced material came from blood. The chain uses TRBV7-9 and TRBJ1-1; a weak D match, TRBD1 (6 bases). In DNA, the CDR3 is TGTGCCAGCAGCCTGAATCCAGGGGTAGGCGCTGAAGCTTTCTTT. It specifies CASSLNPGVGAEAFF.